This T cell receptor (beta chain) was sequenced in a study of Tregs in tolerant kidney transplant recipients. Study summary: Sorting of CD4+CD25+CD127- cells followed roughly 3-day belatacept mixed lymphocyte reactions, sometimes with roughly five-day graft donor restimulation. Points from the study as a whole: Activated donor B cell expansion appeared to reveal the most relevant donor-specific TCRbeta repertoire. This study did not directly address biological reproducibility.

Trimming at V came to 0 bases and at J to 4 bases, leaving 15 bases not matched to a gene. The CDR3 covers 18 residues. Germline V gives CDR1 LGHNA, CDR2 YSLEER. Sequenced by immunoSEQ multiplex PCR; TCRdb stores in-frame clones only, minus some. The profile shows tens of thousands of clones, over 65% of them singletons. As for this clone: The target antigen is unknown.

The receptor comes from a human donor in good health. The V call is TRBV4-3, the J call TRBJ2-7, with 7 bases identical to TRBD2. Sequencing was performed on Tregs from blood cultured with allogeneic cells. The CDR3 is CASSQDAWGGLDRYEQYF. In nucleotides, the CDR3 is TGCGCCAGCAGCCAAGACGCGTGGGGAGGGCTCGATCGTTACGAGCAGTACTTC.